A single TCR beta chain is shown here with its context. This CDR3 comprises 18 residues. Germline V lookup: CDR1 PRHDT, CDR2 FYEKMQ (reference sequence). The V and J ends lost 5 bases and 3 bases, in that order; junction bases with no gene match: 15. The sample belongs to a study of blood T cell repertoires in COVID-19. Here immunoSEQ multiplex PCR was the method, and the copy in TCRdb shows in-frame clones only, minus some. This sample has 150,000 to 200,000 clones, with 75% to 80% found just once. Sequencing was performed on peripheral blood. The chain links TRBV13 to TRBJ2-3, with 9 bases fitting TRBD1. This TCR was sampled from a woman aged 80 or over with acute or convalescent COVID-19. CDR3 bases: TGTGCCAGCAGCCGGTTTGTAGGGACAGGGTATGGAACAGATACGCAGTATTTT. Its translation is CASSRFVGTGYGTDTQYF.